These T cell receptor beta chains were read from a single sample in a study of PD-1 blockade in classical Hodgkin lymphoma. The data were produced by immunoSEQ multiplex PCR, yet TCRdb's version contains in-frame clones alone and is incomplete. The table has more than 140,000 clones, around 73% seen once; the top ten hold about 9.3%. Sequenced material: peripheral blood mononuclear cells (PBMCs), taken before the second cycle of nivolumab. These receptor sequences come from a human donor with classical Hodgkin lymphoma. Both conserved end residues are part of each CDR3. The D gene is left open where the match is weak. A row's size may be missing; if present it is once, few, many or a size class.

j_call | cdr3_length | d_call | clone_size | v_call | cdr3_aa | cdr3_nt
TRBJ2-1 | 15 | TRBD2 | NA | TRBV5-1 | CASSLVAGGLGEQFF | TGCGCCAGCAGCTTGGTTGCGGGGGGCCTCGGTGAGCAGTTCTTC
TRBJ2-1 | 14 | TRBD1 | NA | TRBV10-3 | CAISDTGAGNEQFF | TGTGCCATCAGCGATACAGGGGCCGGGAATGAGCAGTTCTTC
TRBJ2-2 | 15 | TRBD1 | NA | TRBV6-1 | CASSVEGGAGGELFF | TGTGCCAGCAGTGTAGAAGGGGGCGCCGGCGGGGAGCTGTTTTTT
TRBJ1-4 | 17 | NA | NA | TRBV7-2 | CASRLGGPARRNEKLFF | TGTGCCAGCCGTTTAGGGGGGCCAGCGCGGCGGAATGAAAAACTGTTTTTT
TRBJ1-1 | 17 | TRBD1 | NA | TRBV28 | CASSRPGQGPVSTEAFF | TGTGCCAGCAGTCGGCCGGGACAGGGGCCCGTGAGCACTGAAGCTTTCTTT
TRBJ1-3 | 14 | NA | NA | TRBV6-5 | CASMSRGTGNTIYF | TGTGCCAGCATGAGTCGGGGTACTGGAAACACCATATATTTT
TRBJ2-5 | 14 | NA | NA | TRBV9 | CASSVGEYQETQYF | TGTGCCAGCAGCGTTGGGGAGTACCAAGAGACCCAGTACTTC
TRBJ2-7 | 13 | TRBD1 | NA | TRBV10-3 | CAIRPRDRGEQYF | TGTGCCATCAGGCCCCGGGACAGGGGCGAGCAGTACTTC
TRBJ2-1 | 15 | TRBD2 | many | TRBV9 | CASSVTAGVGNEQFF | TGTGCCAGCAGCGTAACCGCGGGGGTCGGCAATGAGCAGTTCTTC
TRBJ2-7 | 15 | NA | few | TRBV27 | CASSLFSAGWYEQYF | TGTGCCAGCAGTTTATTTTCCGCGGGGTGGTACGAGCAGTACTTC
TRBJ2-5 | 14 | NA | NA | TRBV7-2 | CASTPSHSKETQYF | TGTGCCAGCACCCCGAGCCACTCTAAAGAGACCCAGTACTTC
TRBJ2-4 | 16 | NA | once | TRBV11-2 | CASRPLPPLAKNIQYF | TGTGCCAGCAGACCACTACCTCCCCTGGCCAAAAACATTCAGTACTTC
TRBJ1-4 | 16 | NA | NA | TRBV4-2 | CASSQGADGLNEKLFF | TGTGCCAGCAGCCAGGGAGCGGACGGACTGAATGAAAAACTGTTTTTT
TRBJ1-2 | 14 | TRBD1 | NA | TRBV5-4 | CASRSGGEEHGYTF | TGTGCCAGCAGATCAGGGGGCGAGGAGCATGGCTACACCTTC
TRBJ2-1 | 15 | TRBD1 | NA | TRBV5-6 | CASSPDRGSYNEQFF | TGTGCCAGCAGCCCCGACAGGGGTTCCTACAATGAGCAGTTCTTC
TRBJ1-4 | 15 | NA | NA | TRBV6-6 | CASSTQGRSDEKLFF | TGTGCCAGCAGTACACAGGGAAGGAGCGATGAAAAACTGTTTTTT